This record concerns one TCR beta chain sequence. The sample originates from a study of T cell changes during pregnancy in multiple sclerosis. The method was immunoSEQ multiplex PCR; TCRdb's version includes in-frame clones alone and lacks a portion of them. This table holds under 100,000 clones, about 95% found once. This sequence originates from a female donor with multiple sclerosis, enrolled in a pregnancy study. This specimen consisted of peripheral blood, obtained in the second trimester of pregnancy.

CDR3 nucleotide sequence: TGTGCCAGCAGCTTGAGGACTAGCGGGAGGAACGCAGATACGCAGTATTTT. It specifies CASSLRTSGRNADTQYF. V is TRBV7-9 and J is TRBJ2-3, with TRBD2 identical over 14 bases. Germline trimming cut 3 bases from V and 4 bases from J; bases unmatched to any gene: 6. This CDR3 spans 17 amino acids. The germline V gene has CDR1 SEHNR and CDR2 FQNEAQ (reference sequence).